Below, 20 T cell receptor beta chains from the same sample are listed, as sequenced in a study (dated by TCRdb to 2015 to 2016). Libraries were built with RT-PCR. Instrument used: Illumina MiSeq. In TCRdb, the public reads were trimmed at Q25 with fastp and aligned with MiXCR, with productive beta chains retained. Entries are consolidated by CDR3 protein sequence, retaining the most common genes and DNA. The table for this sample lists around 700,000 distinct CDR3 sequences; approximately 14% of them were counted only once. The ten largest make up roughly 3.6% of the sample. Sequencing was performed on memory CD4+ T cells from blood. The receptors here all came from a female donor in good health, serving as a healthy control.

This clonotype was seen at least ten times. CDR3 sequence: CASSSRPPYEQYF. The CDR3, as DNA: TGTGCCAGCAGCTCGCGACCGCCCTACGAGCAGTACTTC. This rearrangement joins TRBV7-2 to TRBJ2-7; D unresolved. CDR1 SGHTA and CDR2 FQGNSA come from the germline V gene. The CDR3 contains 13 residues. V dropped 4 bases and J dropped 2 bases, with 9 bases sitting between them.

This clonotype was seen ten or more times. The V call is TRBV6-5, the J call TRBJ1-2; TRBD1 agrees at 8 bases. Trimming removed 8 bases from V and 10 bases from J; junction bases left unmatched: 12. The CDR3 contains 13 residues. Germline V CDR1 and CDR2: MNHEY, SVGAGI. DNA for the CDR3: TGTGCCAGCGGCGACAGGGGTCCATCTCTCTACACCTTC. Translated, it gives CASGDRGPSLYTF.

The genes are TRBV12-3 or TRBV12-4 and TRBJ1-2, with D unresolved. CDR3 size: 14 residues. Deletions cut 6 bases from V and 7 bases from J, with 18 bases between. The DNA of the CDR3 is TGTGCCAGCAGCCGGACCTCGGGAGGCGGTGGCTACACCTTC. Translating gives CASSRTSGGGGYTF.

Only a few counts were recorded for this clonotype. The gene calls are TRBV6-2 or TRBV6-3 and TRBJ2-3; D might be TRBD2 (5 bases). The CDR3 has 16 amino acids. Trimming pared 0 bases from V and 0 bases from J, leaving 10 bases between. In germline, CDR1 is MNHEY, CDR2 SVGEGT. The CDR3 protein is CASSYSYGKSTDTQYF. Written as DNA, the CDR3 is TGTGCCAGCAGTTACTCGTACGGGAAGAGCACAGATACGCAGTATTTT.

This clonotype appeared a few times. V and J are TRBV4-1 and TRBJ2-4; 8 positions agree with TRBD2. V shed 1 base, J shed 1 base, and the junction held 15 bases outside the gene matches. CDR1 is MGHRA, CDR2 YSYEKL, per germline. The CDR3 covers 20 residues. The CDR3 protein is CASSQGVRAGESLAKNIQYF. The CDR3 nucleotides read TGCGCCAGCAGCCAAGGTGTAAGAGCGGGAGAGAGTTTGGCCAAAAACATTCAGTACTTC.

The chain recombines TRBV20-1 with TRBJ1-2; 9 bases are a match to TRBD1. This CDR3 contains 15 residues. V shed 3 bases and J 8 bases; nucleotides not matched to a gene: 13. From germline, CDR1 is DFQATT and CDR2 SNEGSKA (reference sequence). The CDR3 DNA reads TGCAGTGCTAGTAAACAGGGGGCCGCATTGAGAGGCTACACCTTC. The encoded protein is CSASKQGAALRGYTF.

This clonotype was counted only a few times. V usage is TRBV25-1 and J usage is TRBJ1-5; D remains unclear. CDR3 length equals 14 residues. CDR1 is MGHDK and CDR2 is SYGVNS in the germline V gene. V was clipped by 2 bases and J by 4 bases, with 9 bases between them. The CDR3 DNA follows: TGTGCCAGCAGTGAAACTTATTCGAATCAGCCCCAGCATTTT. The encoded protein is CASSETYSNQPQHF.

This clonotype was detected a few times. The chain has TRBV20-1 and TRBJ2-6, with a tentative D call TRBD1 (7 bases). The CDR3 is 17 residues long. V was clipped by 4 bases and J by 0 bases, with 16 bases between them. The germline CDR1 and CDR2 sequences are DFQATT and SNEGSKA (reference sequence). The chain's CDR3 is CSAKIGRGVSGANVLTF. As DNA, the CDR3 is TGCAGTGCTAAAATCGGCAGGGGGGTCTCTGGGGCCAACGTCCTGACTTTC.

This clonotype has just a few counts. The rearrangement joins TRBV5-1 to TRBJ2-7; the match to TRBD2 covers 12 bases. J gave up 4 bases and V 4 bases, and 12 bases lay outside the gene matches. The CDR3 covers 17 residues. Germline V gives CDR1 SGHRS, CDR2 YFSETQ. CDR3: CASSLTSGSTKSYEQYF. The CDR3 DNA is TGCGCCAGCAGCCTGACTAGCGGGAGTACTAAATCGTACGAGCAGTACTTC.

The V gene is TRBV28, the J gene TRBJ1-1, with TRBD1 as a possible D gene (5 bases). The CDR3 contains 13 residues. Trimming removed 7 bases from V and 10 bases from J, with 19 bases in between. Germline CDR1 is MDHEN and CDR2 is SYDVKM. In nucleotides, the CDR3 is TGTGCCAGCACCATTTCCTTGGGACTGTCAGCTTTCTTT. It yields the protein CASTISLGLSAFF.

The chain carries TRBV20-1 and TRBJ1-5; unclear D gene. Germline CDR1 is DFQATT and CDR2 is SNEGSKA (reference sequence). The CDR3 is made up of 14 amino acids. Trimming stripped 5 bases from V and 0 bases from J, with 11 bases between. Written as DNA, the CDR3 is TGCAGTGCTTTCGACAAGAATAGCAATCAGCCCCAGCATTTT. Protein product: CSAFDKNSNQPQHF.

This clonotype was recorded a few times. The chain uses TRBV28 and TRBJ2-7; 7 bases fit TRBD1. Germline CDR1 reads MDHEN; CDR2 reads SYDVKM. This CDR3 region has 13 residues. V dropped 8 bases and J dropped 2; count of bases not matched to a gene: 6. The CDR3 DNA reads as TGTGCCAGCGGCAGGGACAGACCCTACGAGCAGTACTTC. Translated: CASGRDRPYEQYF.

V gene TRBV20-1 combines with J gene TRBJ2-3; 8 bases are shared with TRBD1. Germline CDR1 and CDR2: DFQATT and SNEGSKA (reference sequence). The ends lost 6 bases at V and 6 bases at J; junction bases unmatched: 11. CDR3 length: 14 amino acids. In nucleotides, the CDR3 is TGCAGTGCCCCCCCCCAGGGGGCATATGATACGCAGTATTTT. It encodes CSAPPQGAYDTQYF.

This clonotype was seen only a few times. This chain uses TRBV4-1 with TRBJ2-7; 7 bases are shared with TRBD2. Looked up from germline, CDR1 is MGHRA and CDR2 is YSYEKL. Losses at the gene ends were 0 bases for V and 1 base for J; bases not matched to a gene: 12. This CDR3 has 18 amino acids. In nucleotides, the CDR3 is TGCGCCAGCAGCCAAGATAGGGCGGGGGACCCGGCATCCTACGAGCAGTACTTC. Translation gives CASSQDRAGDPASYEQYF.

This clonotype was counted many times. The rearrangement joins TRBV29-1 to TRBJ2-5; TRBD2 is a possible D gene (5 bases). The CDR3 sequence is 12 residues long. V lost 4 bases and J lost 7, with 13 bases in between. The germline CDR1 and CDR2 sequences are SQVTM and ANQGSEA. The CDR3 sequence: CSVGARAGTQYF. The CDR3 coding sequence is TGCAGCGTTGGGGCCCGCGCGGGGACCCAGTACTTC.

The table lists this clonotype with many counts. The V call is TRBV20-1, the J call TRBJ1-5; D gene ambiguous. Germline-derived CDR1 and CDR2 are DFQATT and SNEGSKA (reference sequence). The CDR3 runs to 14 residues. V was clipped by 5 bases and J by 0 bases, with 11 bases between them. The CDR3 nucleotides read TGCAGTGCTTCGACCGGGTATAGCAATCAGCCCCAGCATTTT. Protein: CSASTGYSNQPQHF.

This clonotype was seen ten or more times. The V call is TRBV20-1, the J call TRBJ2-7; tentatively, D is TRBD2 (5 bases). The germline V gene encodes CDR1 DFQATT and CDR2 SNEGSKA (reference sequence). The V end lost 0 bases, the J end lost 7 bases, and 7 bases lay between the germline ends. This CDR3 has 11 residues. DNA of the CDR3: TGCAGTGCTAGAGATCGCGGGGAGCAGTACTTC. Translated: CSARDRGEQYF.

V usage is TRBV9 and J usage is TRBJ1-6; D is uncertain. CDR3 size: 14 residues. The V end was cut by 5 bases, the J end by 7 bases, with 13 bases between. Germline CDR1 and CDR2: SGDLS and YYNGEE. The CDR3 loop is CASRIGDENSPLHF. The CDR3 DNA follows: TGTGCCAGCAGAATAGGTGATGAGAATTCACCCCTCCACTTT.

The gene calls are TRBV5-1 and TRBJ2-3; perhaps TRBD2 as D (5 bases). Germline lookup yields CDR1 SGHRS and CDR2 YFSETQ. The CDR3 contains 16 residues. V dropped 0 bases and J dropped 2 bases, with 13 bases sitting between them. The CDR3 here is CASSLGLEVDTDTQYF. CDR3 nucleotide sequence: TGCGCCAGCAGCTTGGGGCTGGAGGTCGACACAGATACGCAGTATTTT.

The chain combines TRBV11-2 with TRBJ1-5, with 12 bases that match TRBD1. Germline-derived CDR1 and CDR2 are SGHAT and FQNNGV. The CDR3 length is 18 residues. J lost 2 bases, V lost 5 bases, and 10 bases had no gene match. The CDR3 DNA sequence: TGTGCCAGCAGCCTCGGGACAGGGGGCGTGATTGGCAATCAGCCCCAGCATTTT. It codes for CASSLGTGGVIGNQPQHF.